A selection of T cell receptor beta chains follows, all from one sample in a study of T-cell reconstitution after alpha-beta-depleted transplantation in children. TCRdb recomputed calls from the PCR reads with MiXCR, one row per CDR3 protein. The profile covers about 610,000 distinct CDR3 sequences, with approximately 10% appearing a single time and around 4% taken by the ten largest. The input for sequencing was PBMCs from the stem cell graft donor, taken from the stem cell graft. These receptors all come from a human donor who donated a stem cell graft to a child with acute myeloid leukemia. Each CDR3 is given with its conserved first and last residue. Each record gives: CDR3 length, clone size, J gene, V gene, D gene, CDR3 DNA, CDR3 protein. The D gene is left open where the match is weak. Where a row states a size, it is once, few, many or the class of an expanded clone; other rows omit it.

>16|few|TRBJ2-3|TRBV4-3|.
TGCGCCAGCAGCCAAGATGCGGCAGCCCGCACAGATACGCAGTATTTT
CASSQDAAARTDTQYF
>15|few|TRBJ1-5|TRBV7-8|TRBD1
TGTGCCAGCAGCTCGGACAGGTTGGGCAATCAGCCCCAGCATTTT
CASSSDRLGNQPQHF
>14|.|TRBJ2-3|TRBV5-1|.
TGCGCCAGCAGCTTGGACCAGCTCACAGATACGCAGTATTTT
CASSLDQLTDTQYF
>14|.|TRBJ2-7|TRBV5-6|TRBD2
TGTGCCAGCACCGGACTAGCGGGTGCCTACGAGCAGTACTTC
CASTGLAGAYEQYF
>13|many|TRBJ2-7|TRBV12-3/TRBV12-4|TRBD2
TGTGCCAGCCAGGGAGGGGCCTCTTACGAGCAGTACTTC
CASQGGASYEQYF
>17|.|TRBJ2-1|TRBV4-3|.
TGCGCCAGCAGCCAAGAGCTTTCCGGGAGCATTGAGAATGAGCAGTTCTTC
CASSQELSGSIENEQFF
>15|.|TRBJ1-4|TRBV12-3/TRBV12-4|.
TGTGCCAGCAGCCCCCGGGAGGGGTATAATGAAAAACTGTTTTTT
CASSPREGYNEKLFF
>15|few|TRBJ2-6|TRBV28|.
TGTGCCAGCAGTTTCTCAATCCAGGGGGCCAACGTCCTGACTTTC
CASSFSIQGANVLTF
>14|many|TRBJ1-1|TRBV20-1|.
TGCAGTGCTAGAGCTGGACAGCTGAACACTGAAGCTTTCTTT
CSARAGQLNTEAFF
>15|few|TRBJ2-5|TRBV29-1|.
TGCAGCGTTGAGGGCGCGAGGACAGCCCAAGAGACCCAGTACTTC
CSVEGARTAQETQYF
>14|.|TRBJ2-2|TRBV12-3/TRBV12-4|.
TGTGCCAGCAGTCAAAGTCCGGCCACCGGGGAGCTGTTTTTT
CASSQSPATGELFF
>17|few|TRBJ2-4|TRBV6-1|.
TGTGCCAGCAGCGAAGCTCCCCTCTGGGGAGCCAAAAACATTCAGTACTTC
CASSEAPLWGAKNIQYF
>16|many|TRBJ2-2|TRBV10-3|.
TGTGCCATCAGTGGTCGACTTGGAACGAACACCGGGGAGCTGTTTTTT
CAISGRLGTNTGELFF
>14|.|TRBJ2-2|TRBV12-3/TRBV12-4|.
TGTGCCAGCAGTCCAAGACAGAACACCGGGGAGCTGTGTTTT
CASSPRQNTGELCF
>14|.|TRBJ1-1|TRBV20-1|.
TGCAGTGCTAGCGGACAGATCCTTATGACTGAAGCTTTCTTT
CSASGQILMTEAFF
>14|many|TRBJ1-1|TRBV19|.
TGTGCCAGTACCTTACTAGGAGTGGGCACTGAAGCTTTCTTT
CASTLLGVGTEAFF
>15|.|TRBJ1-2|TRBV12-3/TRBV12-4|TRBD1
TGTGCCAGCAGTTCTTCCCGGACAGGGGGCTATGGCTACACCTTC
CASSSSRTGGYGYTF
>14|.|TRBJ2-7|TRBV14|.
TGTGCCAGCAGCCCGACCAGGGGAGGCTACGAGCAGTACTTC
CASSPTRGGYEQYF